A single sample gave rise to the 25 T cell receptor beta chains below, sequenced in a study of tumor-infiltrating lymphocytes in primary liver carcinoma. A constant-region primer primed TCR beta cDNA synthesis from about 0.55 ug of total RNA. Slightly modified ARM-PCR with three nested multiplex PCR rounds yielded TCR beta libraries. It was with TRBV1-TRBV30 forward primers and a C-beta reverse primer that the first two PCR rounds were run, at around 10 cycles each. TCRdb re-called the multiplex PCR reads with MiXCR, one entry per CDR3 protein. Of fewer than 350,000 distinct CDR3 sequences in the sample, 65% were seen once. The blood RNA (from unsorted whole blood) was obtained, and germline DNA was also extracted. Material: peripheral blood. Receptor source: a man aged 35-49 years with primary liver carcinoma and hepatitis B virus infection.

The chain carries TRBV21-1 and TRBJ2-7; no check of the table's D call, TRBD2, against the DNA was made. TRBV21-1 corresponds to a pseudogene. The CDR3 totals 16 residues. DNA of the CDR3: TGTGCCAGCAGCAAACTCCCTAGCGGGATTCATTTCGAGCATTACTTC. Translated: CASSKLPSGIHFEHYF.

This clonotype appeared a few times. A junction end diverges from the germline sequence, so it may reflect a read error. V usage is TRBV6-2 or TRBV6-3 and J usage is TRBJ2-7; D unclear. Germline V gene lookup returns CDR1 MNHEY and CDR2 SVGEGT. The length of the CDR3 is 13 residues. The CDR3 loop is CASSLDNSYEQYF. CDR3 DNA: TGTGCCAGCAGTTTGGATAACTCGTACGAACAGTACTTC.

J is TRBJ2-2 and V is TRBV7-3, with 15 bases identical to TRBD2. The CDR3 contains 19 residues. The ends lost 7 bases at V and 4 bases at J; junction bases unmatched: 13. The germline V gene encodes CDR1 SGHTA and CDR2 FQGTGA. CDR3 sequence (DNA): TGTGCCAGCAAATACGTTGGGACTAGCGGGAGGAGTAGCACCGGGGAGCTGTTTTTT. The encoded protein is CASKYVGTSGRSSTGELFF. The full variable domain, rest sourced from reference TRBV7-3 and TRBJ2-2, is GAGVSQTPSNKVTEKGKYVELRCDPISGHTALYWYRQSLGQGPEFLIYFQGTGAADDSGLPNDRFFAVRPEGSVSTLKIQRTERGDSAVYLCASKYVGTSGRSSTGELFFGEGSRLTVL.

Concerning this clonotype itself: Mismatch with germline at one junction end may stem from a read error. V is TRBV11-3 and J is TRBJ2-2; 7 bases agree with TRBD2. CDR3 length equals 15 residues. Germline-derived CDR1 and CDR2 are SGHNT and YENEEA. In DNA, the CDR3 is TGTGCCAGCAGCATTGGCGGGAGTGGCACCTGGGAGCTGTTTTTT. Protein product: CASSIGGSGTWELFF.

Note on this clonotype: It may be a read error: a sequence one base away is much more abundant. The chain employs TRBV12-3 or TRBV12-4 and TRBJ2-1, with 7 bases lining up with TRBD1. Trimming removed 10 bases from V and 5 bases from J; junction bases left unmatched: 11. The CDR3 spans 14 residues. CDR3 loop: CANSPDRINNEQFF. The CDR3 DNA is TGTGCCAACAGCCCGGACAGGATCAACAATGAGCAGTTCTTC.

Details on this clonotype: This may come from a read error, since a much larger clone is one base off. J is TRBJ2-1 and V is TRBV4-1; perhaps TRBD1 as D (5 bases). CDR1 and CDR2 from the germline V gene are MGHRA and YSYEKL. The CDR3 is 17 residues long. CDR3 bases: TGCGCCAGCAGCCAAAATTTCGCAGGGTCGGTAGGCAATGAGCAGCTCTTC. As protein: CASSQNFAGSVGNEQLF.

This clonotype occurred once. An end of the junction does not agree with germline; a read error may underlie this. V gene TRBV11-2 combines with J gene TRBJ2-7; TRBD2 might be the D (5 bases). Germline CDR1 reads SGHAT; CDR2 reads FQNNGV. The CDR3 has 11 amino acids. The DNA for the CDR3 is TGTGCCAGCCCCAATGGCGGGTGGTTGTGCTTC. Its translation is CASPNGGWLCF.

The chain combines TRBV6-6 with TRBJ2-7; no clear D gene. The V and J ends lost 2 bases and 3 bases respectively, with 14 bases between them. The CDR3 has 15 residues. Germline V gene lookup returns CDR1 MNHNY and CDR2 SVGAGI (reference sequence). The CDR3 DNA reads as TGTGCCAGCAGTTACCCCGCCTCCGACATCTACGAGCAGTACTTC. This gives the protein CASSYPASDIYEQYF.

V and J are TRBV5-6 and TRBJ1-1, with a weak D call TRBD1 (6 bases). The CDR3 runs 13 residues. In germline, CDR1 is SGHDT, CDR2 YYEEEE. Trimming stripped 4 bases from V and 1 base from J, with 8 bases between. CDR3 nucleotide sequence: TGTGCCAGCAGCGCGGACAGGAACACTGAAGCTTTCTTT. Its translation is CASSADRNTEAFF.

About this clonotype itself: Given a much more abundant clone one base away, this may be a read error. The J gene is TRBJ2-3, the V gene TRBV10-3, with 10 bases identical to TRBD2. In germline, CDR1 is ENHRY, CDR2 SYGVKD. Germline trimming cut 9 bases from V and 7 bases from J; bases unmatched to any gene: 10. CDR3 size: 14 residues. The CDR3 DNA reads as TGTGCCATAAAGCGGGAGGGCCTGGCAAATACGCAGTATTTT. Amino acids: CAIKREGLANTQYF.

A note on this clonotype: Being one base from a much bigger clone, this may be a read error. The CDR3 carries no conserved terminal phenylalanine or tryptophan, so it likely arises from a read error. The DNA of the CDR3 is TGTGCCAGCAGCTTAGGACTAGCTCCCGGGGAGCTGTTTGTT. Translation: CASSLGLAPGELFV. V usage is TRBV5-4 and J usage is TRBJ2-2; 8 bases are a match to TRBD2. This CDR3 has 14 amino acids. V shed 2 bases, J shed 6 bases, and the junction held 3 bases outside the gene matches. Germline-derived CDR1 and CDR2 are SGHNT and YYREEE (reference sequence).

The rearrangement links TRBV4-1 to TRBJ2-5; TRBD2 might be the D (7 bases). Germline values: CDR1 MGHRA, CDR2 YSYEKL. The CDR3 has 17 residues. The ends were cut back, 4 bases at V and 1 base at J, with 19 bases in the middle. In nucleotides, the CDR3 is TGCGCCAGCAGCCTCGTGGCGGGGGCTAGCGGCCAAGAGACCCAGTACTTC. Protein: CASSLVAGASGQETQYF.

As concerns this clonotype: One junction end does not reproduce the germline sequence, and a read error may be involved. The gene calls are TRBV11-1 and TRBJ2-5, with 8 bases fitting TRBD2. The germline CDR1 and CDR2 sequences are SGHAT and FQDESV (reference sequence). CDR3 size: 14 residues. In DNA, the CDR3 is TGTGCCAGAAGTGAGTCGCGGGAGGAGGAGACTCAGTACTTC. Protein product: CARSESREEETQYF.

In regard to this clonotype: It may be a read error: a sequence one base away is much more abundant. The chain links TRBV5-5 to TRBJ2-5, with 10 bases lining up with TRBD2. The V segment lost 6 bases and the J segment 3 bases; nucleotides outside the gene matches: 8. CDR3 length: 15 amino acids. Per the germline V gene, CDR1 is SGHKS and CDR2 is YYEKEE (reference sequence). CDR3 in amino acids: CASTFGTSDKETQYF. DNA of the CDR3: TGTGCCAGCACCTTCGGGACTAGCGACAAAGAGACCCAGTACTTC.

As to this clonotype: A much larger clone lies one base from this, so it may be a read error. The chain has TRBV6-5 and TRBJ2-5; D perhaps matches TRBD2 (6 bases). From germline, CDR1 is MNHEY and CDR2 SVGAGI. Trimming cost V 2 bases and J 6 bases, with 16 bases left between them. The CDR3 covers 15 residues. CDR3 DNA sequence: TGTGCCAGCAGTTACGACAGTCTCGGGAGCCAGACCCAGTACTTC. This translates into CASSYDSLGSQTQYF.

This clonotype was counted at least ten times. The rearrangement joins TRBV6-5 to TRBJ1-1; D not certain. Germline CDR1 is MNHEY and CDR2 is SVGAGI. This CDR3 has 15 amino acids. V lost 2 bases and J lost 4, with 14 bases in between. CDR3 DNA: TGTGCCAGCAGTTACAGGGCGGATATGGCCACTGAAGCTTTCTTT. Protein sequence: CASSYRADMATEAFF.

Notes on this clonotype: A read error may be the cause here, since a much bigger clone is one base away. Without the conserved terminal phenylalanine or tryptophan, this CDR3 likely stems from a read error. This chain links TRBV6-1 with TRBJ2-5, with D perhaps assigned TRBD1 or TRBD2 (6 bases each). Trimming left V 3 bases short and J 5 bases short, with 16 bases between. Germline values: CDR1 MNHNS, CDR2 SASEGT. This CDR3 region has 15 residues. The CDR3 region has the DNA TGTGCCAGCAGTGAGAATACAGGGAGGAGGGAGACCCAGTACTAC. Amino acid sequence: CASSENTGRRETQYY.

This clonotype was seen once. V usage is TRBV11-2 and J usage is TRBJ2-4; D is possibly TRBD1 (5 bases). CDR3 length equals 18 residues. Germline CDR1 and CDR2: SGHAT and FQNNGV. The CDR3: CTNSPTGASTVVKNIQYF. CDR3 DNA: TGTACCAACAGCCCAACTGGGGCTTCCACGGTGGTCAAAAACATTCAGTACTTC.

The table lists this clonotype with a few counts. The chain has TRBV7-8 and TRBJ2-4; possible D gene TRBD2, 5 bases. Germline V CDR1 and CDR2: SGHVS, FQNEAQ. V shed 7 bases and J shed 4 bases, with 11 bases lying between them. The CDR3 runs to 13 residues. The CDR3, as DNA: TGTGCCAGCACCACCCGCGGGAAAAACATTCAGTACTTC. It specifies CASTTRGKNIQYF.

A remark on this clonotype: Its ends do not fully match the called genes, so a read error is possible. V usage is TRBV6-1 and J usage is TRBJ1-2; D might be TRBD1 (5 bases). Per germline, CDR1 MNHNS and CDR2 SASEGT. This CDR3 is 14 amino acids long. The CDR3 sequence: CVSSQTATDYGYTF. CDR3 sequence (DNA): TGTGTCAGCAGTCAGACAGCCACCGACTATGGCTACACCTTC.

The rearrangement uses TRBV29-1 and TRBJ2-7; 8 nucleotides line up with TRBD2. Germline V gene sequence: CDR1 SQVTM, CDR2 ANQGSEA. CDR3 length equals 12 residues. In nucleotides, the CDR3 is TGCAGTGTCGGGGGGGGATCCTACGAGCAGTACTTC. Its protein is CSVGGGSYEQYF.

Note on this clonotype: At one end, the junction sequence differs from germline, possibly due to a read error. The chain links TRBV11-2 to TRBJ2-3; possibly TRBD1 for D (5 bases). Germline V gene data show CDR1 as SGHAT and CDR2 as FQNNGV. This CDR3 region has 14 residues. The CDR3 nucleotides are TGCACCAGCAGCCAAGGGGCAATTACAGATACGCAGTATTTT. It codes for CTSSQGAITDTQYF.

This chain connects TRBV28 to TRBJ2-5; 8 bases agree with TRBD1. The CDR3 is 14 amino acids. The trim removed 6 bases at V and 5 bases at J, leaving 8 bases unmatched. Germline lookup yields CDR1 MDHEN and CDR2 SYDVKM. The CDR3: CASSTLRGRETQYF. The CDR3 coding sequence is TGTGCCAGCAGCACCCTCAGGGGGCGGGAGACCCAGTACTTC.

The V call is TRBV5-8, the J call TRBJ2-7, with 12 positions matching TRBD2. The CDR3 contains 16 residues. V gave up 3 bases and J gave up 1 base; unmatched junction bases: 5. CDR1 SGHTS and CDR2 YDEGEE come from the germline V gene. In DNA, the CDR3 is TGTGCCAGCAGCTACGGGACTAGCGGGTTGTCCTACGAGCAGTACTTC. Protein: CASSYGTSGLSYEQYF.

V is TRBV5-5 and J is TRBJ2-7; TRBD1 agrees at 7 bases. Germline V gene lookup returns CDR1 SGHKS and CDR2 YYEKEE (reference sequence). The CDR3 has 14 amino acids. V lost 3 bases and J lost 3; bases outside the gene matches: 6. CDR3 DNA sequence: TGTGCCAGCAGCTCCGGGACAGTGGACTACGAGCAGTACTTC. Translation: CASSSGTVDYEQYF.